These 11 T cell receptor beta chains originate from one sample sequenced in a study of Tregs in tolerant kidney transplant recipients. Only in-frame clones appear in the TCRdb table, and some are missing; sequencing was by immunoSEQ multiplex PCR. The table shows over 85,000 clones, with roughly 93% occurring only once. The sample in question was CD4+ T cells from blood, obtained before the transplant. The receptors derive from a human donor who received a combined kidney and bone marrow transplant.

The J gene is TRBJ2-1, the V gene TRBV9, with 16 nucleotides matching TRBD2. Germline V lookup: CDR1 SGDLS, CDR2 YYNGEE. This CDR3 is built from 18 residues. J lost 7 bases, V lost 3 bases, and 10 bases had no gene match. The CDR3 bases are TGTGCCAGCAGCGGCGGGACTAGCGGGAGGGCAATACCGAATGAGCAGTTCTTC. Amino acid sequence: CASSGGTSGRAIPNEQFF.

The table lists this clone with a count of one. This rearrangement joins TRBV19 to TRBJ1-2; tentative D call: TRBD1 (5 bases). The CDR3 is 15 residues long. The ends were cut back, 6 bases at V and 4 bases at J, with 18 bases in the middle. Germline CDR1 and CDR2: LNHDA and SQIVND (reference sequence). The CDR3 sequence: CASSSKRDSPYGYTF. The CDR3 DNA sequence: TGTGCCAGTAGCTCGAAGAGGGACTCCCCCTATGGCTACACCTTC.

V and J are TRBV7-9 and TRBJ2-4; 7 bases agree with TRBD1. V was clipped by 4 bases and J by 2 bases; unmatched bases: 5. Germline CDR1 SEHNR, CDR2 FQNEAQ (reference sequence). CDR3 size: 15 residues. CDR3 residues: CASSSTGLTKNIQYF. The CDR3 bases are TGTGCCAGCAGCTCGACAGGGTTAACCAAAAACATTCAGTACTTC. Full variable domain (remainder filled in from reference TRBV7-9 and TRBJ2-4): DTGVSQNPRHKITKRGQNVTFRCDPISEHNRLYWYRQTLGQGPEFLTYFQNEAQLEKSRLLSDRFSAERPKGSFSTLEIQRTEQGDSAMYLCASSSTGLTKNIQYFGAGTRLSVL.

The chain carries TRBV20-1 and TRBJ1-4, with D hard to call. This CDR3 is 11 amino acids long. Trimming removed 7 bases from V and 4 bases from J, with 7 bases in between. Germline CDR1 DFQATT, CDR2 SNEGSKA (reference sequence). The CDR3 is CSVRNNEKLFF. CDR3 coding DNA: TGCAGTGTCAGGAATAATGAAAAACTGTTTTTT.

This clone was seen only once. The genes are TRBV5-1 and TRBJ2-6, with D possibly TRBD1 on 5 matching bases. The germline V and J ends were trimmed by 7 bases and 1 base, with 9 bases remaining between them. CDR1 is SGHRS and CDR2 is YFSETQ in the germline V gene. The CDR3 length is 14 residues. The CDR3 region is CASLSGSGANVLTF. As DNA, the CDR3 is TGCGCCAGCCTATCAGGGTCTGGGGCCAACGTCCTGACTTTC.

This clone was seen more than once but under ten times. A read error may account for a junction end that differs from germline. This rearrangement joins TRBV7-2 to TRBJ2-7; perhaps TRBD1 as D (5 bases). The germline CDR1 and CDR2 sequences are SGHTA and FQGNSA. The CDR3 has 16 amino acids. Here the CDR3 reads CASSLAGAPPSSEQYF. The CDR3 DNA is TGTGCCAGCAGCTTAGCTGGGGCCCCCCCCTCCTCCGAGCAGTACTTC.

The chain joins TRBV6-5 to TRBJ2-7; the D is unclear. The V end was cut by 2 bases, the J end by 6 bases, with 5 bases between. Germline CDR1 is MNHEY and CDR2 is SVGAGI. The CDR3 consists of 11 residues. CDR3 region: CASSYLGEQYF. CDR3 nucleotides: TGTGCCAGCAGTTACCTAGGCGAGCAGTACTTC.

J is TRBJ2-7 and V is TRBV9; D gene ambiguous. The CDR3 contains 16 residues. Trimming pared 3 bases from V and 0 bases from J, leaving 16 bases between. The germline gives CDR1 SGDLS, CDR2 YYNGEE. The CDR3 DNA is TGTGCCAGCAGCGACAACCCAGAATCGTCCTCCTACGAGCAGTACTTC. Translation: CASSDNPESSSYEQYF.

The rearrangement joins TRBV5-1 to TRBJ1-2, with unresolved D. Trimming stripped 1 base from V and 3 bases from J, with 10 bases between. In germline, CDR1 is SGHRS, CDR2 YFSETQ. CDR3 size: 14 residues. CDR3 protein: CASSLTARDYGYTF. The DNA of the CDR3 is TGCGCCAGCAGCTTGACAGCTCGCGACTATGGCTACACCTTC.

The chain couples TRBV7-6 to TRBJ2-2, with D possibly matching TRBD1 (6 bases). Trimming stripped 3 bases from V and 4 bases from J, with 9 bases between. The CDR3 consists of 14 residues. Germline V gene data show CDR1 as SGHVS and CDR2 as FNYEAQ. This chain's CDR3 is CASSFLQGTGELFF. The CDR3 DNA is TGTGCCAGCAGCTTCTTACAGGGCACCGGGGAGCTGTTTTTT.

V gene TRBV6-6 combines with J gene TRBJ1-2; tentative D call: TRBD1 (6 bases). Germline V CDR1 and CDR2: MNHNY, SVGAGI (reference sequence). V lost 2 bases to trimming and J lost 4 bases, with 11 bases between them. The CDR3 runs 14 residues. The DNA for the CDR3 is TGTGCCAGCAGTTACAAGGAAGGGGGCTATGGCTACACCTTC. It is translated as CASSYKEGGYGYTF.